The 11 T cell receptor beta chains given below trace back to one sample, sequenced in a study of CD8+CD57+ T cells in acquired aplastic anemia. Both TCR beta VDJ combination and CDR3 sequence profiling were carried out. Genomic DNA was the template for this profiling. MiXCR, run by TCRdb on the reads, gives a single entry per CDR3 protein. The table includes hundreds of thousands of distinct CDR3 sequences, about two thirds detected once. The sample comprised sorted CD4+, CD8+, or CD8+CD57+ T cells (not recorded which) from PBMCs. All receptors derive from a human donor in good health, serving as a control.

This clonotype was observed many times. The chain links TRBV5-6 to TRBJ2-3; 7 positions match TRBD2. CDR3 length equals 18 residues. Germline V gives CDR1 SGHDT, CDR2 YYEEEE. Trimming removed 2 bases from V and 0 bases from J; junction bases left unmatched: 12. The chain's CDR3 is CASSFGWGGDYSTDTQYF. The CDR3 DNA reads TGTGCCAGCAGCTTTGGATGGGGGGGGGATTATAGCACAGATACGCAGTATTTT.

Comments on this clonotype: Mismatch with germline at one junction end may stem from a read error. The chain joins TRBV7-7 to TRBJ2-3, with a possible D match to TRBD1 (7 bases). CDR3 size: 16 residues. Germline V lookup: CDR1 SSHAT, CDR2 FNYEAQ (reference sequence). The CDR3 sequence: CASSLETRDSRDSQYF. CDR3 DNA: TGTGCTAGCAGCTTAGAGACGCGGGACAGCAGAGACTCGCAGTATTTT.

In this sample, this clonotype turned up many times. This CDR3 is CASSIGRVRWEQFF. The CDR3 coding sequence is TGTGCCAGTAGTATAGGACGGGTTAGGTGGGAGCAGTTCTTC. The chain joins TRBV19 to TRBJ2-1; D is uncertain. V was pared by 1 base and J by 10 bases, with 14 bases between. Germline lookup yields CDR1 LNHDA and CDR2 SQIVND (reference sequence). The CDR3 is 14 amino acids.

In this sample, this clonotype turned up a few times. The chain combines TRBV3-1 with TRBJ2-1; D unclear. The CDR3 is 15 amino acids. Trimming removed 4 bases at V and 0 bases at J, with 10 bases between. Per the germline V gene, CDR1 is LGHDT and CDR2 is YNNKEL (reference sequence). CDR3 nucleotides: TGTGCCAGCAGCCTACAGACGGGCTCCTACAATGAGCAGTTCTTC. It translates to CASSLQTGSYNEQFF.

This clonotype was recorded many times. The CDR3 region is CASSRILGGEQFF. CDR3 bases: TGTGCCAGCAGCCGTATTCTCGGAGGTGAGCAGTTCTTC. The gene calls are TRBV7-3 and TRBJ2-1, with a weak D call TRBD2 (5 bases). The CDR3 consists of 13 residues. Trimming removed 5 bases from V and 9 bases from J, with 14 bases in between. The germline gives CDR1 SGHTA, CDR2 FQGTGA.

The chain employs TRBV10-3 and TRBJ1-2; 7 bases fit TRBD1. The CDR3 runs to 14 residues. V trimming: 3 bases; J trimming: 7 bases; junction bases outside the gene matches: 8. The germline V gene has CDR1 ENHRY and CDR2 SYGVKD. The DNA for the CDR3 is TGTGCCATCAGTGACGGCAGGGGGTTGGCTGGCTACACCTTC. Translation: CAISDGRGLAGYTF.

The chain joins TRBV29-1 to TRBJ1-6; D remains unclear. The ends were cut back, 8 bases at V and 7 bases at J, with 18 bases in the middle. This CDR3 contains 14 residues. CDR1 SQVTM and CDR2 ANQGSEA come from the germline V gene. Here the CDR3 DNA reads TGCAGCCTAAGAAAAGGACGACGAAATTCACCCCTCCACTTT. It translates to CSLRKGRRNSPLHF.

V and J are TRBV14 and TRBJ1-1; 8 nucleotides align to TRBD1. The CDR3 is 16 residues long. Germline V CDR1 and CDR2: SGHDN, FVKESK. The V segment lost 1 base and the J segment 0 bases; nucleotides outside the gene matches: 4. CDR3 region: CASSQVGQGLNTEAFF. In DNA form, the CDR3 reads TGTGCCAGCAGCCAAGTCGGACAGGGCCTGAACACTGAAGCTTTCTTT. The full variable domain, its missing parts supplied by reference TRBV14 and TRBJ1-1, is EAGVTQFPSHSVIEKGQTVTLRCDPISGHDNLYWYRRVMGKEIKFLLHFVKESKQDESGMPNNRFLAERTGGTYSTLKVQPAELEDSGVYFCASSQVGQGLNTEAFFGQGTRLTVV.

In the case of this clonotype: The CDR3 ends on some other residue instead of the conserved phenylalanine or tryptophan, so this is likely a read error. It is unclear where the CDR3 begins or ends on the DNA, so no DNA is shown, and the CDR3 is as TCRdb lists it. The chain couples TRBV9 to TRBJ1-1. Counting both end residues, the CDR3 totals 13 amino acids. Per the germline V gene, CDR1 is SGDLS and CDR2 is YYNGEE. CDR3 sequence reads: CASSPRRWPDPTI.

This clonotype was picked up one time. J is TRBJ1-5 and V is TRBV5-1; TRBD1 might be the D (5 bases). Germline CDR1 reads SGHRS; CDR2 reads YFSETQ. With 0 bases removed from V and 0 bases from J, the gap between germline ends came to 16 bases. CDR3 length: 18 residues. CDR3: CASSLGIFGANSNQPQHF. In DNA, the CDR3 is TGCGCCAGCAGCTTGGGCATCTTTGGGGCGAATAGCAATCAGCCCCAGCATTTT.

At least ten counts were recorded for this clonotype. This chain uses TRBV2 with TRBJ2-2; a possible D gene is TRBD1 (5 bases). The CDR3 is made up of 13 amino acids. V was pared by 2 bases and J by 4 bases, with 5 bases between. From germline, CDR1 is SNHLY and CDR2 FYNNEI. The CDR3 DNA follows: TGTGCCAGCAGTGAAACAGGCACCGGGGAGCTGTTTTTT. Protein product: CASSETGTGELFF.